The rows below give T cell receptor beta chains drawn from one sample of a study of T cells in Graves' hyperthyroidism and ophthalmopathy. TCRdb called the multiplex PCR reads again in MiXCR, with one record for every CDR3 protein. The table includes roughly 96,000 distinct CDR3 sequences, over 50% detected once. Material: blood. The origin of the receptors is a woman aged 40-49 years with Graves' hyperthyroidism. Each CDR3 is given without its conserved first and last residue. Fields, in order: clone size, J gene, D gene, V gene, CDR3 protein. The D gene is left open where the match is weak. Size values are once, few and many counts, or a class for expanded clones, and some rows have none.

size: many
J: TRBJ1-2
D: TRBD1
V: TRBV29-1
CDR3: SVGSGGNYGYT

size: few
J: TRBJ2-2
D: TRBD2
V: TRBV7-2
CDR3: ASSYLRRPSGIDANTGELF

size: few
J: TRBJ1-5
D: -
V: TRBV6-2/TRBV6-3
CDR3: ASSYSVVEDTGFNQPQH

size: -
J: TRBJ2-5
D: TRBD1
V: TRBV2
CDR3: ASSPRTGGGETQY

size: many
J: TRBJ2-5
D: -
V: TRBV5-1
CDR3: ASSFQETQY

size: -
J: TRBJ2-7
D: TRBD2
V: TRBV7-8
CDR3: ASSLGGSGRAYEQY

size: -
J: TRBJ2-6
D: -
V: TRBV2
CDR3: ASSELASGANVLT

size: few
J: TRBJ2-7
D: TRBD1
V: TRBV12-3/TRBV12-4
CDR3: ASSLGQGIGHEQY

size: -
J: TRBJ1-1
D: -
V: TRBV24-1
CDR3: ATSANGGWNTEAF

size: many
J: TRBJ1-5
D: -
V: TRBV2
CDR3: ASSLQAGRGHNQPQH

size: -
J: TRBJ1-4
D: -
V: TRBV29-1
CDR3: SLDTANEKLF

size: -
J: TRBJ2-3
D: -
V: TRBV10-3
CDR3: AIRGPTDTQY

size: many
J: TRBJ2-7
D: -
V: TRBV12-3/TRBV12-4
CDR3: ASSLAPTAAYEQY

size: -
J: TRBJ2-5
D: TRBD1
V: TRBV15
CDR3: ATSSARPGQATETQY

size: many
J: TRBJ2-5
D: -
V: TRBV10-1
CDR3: ASKLMTVQY

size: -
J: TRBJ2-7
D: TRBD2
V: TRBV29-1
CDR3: SVEGGSLSYEQY

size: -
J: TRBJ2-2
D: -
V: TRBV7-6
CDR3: ASKPGGTGELF